This T cell receptor beta chain stems from a study of CD8 T cells in Susac syndrome. The study, taken as a whole, reports: The study's TCR sequencing and HLA analysis covered a relatively small number of individuals, and the study acknowledged this.

The T cells that were sequenced for TCR beta were CD8+ and CD4+ cells from blood. TEMRA cells were FACS-enriched and CD8+ and CD4+ T cells negatively isolated. Germline CDR1 GTSNPN, CDR2 SVGIG (reference sequence). The CDR3 has 18 amino acids. V was clipped by 3 bases and J by 2 bases, with 23 bases between them. An amount of RNA that ranged from roughly 0.45 to 1 ug was reverse transcribed with random hexamers. Across 54 Vbeta and 13 Jbeta, immunoSEQ multiplex PCR amplified TCR beta CDR3. One entry per CDR3 protein results from TCRdb running MiXCR on the immunoSEQ multiplex PCR reads. The repertoire consists of fewer than 350,000 distinct CDR3 sequences, with about nine tenths occurring once and the leading ten covering 0.18%. Remarks on this clonotype: The target antigen is unknown.

The rearrangement links TRBV30 to TRBJ1-3; D call uncertain. The TCR sequence derives from a human donor with multiple sclerosis. What was sequenced was CD8+ T cells from PBMCs. The CDR3 reads CAWRGLDVVTKTGNTIYF. The DNA for the CDR3 is TGTGCCTGGAGGGGCCTTGATGTAGTGACAAAAACTGGAAACACCATATATTTT. Full variable domain (rest looked up from reference TRBV30 and TRBJ1-3): SQTIHQWPATLVQPVGSPLSLECTVEGTSNPNLYWYRQAAGRGLQLLFYSVGIGQISSEVPQNLSASRPQDRQFILSSKKLLLSDSGFYLCAWRGLDVVTKTGNTIYFGEGSWLTVV.